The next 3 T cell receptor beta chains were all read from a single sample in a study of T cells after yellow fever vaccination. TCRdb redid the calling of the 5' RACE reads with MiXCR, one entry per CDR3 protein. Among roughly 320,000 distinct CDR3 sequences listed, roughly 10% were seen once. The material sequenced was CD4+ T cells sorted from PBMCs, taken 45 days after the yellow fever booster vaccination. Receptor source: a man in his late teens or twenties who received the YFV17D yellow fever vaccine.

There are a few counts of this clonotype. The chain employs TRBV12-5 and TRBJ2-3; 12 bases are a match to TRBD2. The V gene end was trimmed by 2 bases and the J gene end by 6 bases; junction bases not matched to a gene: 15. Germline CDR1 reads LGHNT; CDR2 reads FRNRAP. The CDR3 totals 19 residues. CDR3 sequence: CASGLRFRLAGGEGDTQYF. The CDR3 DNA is TGTGCTAGTGGTTTGAGGTTCCGGCTAGCGGGGGGGGAAGGGGATACGCAGTATTTT. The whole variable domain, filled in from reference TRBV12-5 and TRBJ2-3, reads DARVTQTPRHKVTEMGQEVTMRCQPILGHNTVFWYRQTMMQGLELLAYFRNRAPLDDSGMPKDRFSAEMPDATLATLKIQPSEPRDSAVYFCASGLRFRLAGGEGDTQYFGPGTRLTVL.

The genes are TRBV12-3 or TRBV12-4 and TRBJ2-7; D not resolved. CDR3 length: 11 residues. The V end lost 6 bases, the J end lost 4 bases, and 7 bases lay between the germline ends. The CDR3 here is CASSIMYEQYF. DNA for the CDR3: TGTGCCAGCAGCATAATGTACGAGCAGTACTTC.

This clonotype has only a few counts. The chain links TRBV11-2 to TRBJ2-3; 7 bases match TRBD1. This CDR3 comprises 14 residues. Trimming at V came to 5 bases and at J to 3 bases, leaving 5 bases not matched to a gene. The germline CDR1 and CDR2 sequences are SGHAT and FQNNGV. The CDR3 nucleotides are TGTGCCAGCAGCCTACAGGGGTTTACAGATACGCAGTATTTT. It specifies CASSLQGFTDTQYF.